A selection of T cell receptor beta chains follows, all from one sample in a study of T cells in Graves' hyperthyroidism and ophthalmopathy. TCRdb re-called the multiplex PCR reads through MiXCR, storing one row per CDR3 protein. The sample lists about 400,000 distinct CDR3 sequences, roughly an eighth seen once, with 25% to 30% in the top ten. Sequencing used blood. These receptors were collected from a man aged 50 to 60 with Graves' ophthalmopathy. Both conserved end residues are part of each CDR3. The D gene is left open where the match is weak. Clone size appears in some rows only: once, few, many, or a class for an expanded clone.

CDR3 protein: CSARDRGSSNSPLHF; CDR3 DNA: TGCAGTGCTAGAGATCGGGGATCGTCTAATTCACCCCTCCACTTT; V gene: TRBV20-1; D gene: -; J gene: TRBJ1-6; clone size: few
CDR3 protein: CASSLGTSLQETQYF; CDR3 DNA: TGCGCCAGCAGCTTAGGGACTAGCCTCCAAGAGACCCAGTACTTC; V gene: TRBV5-1; D gene: TRBD2; J gene: TRBJ2-5; clone size: -
CDR3 protein: CASVWAITSGGGADTQYF; CDR3 DNA: TGTGCCAGCGTATGGGCTATTACTAGCGGGGGGGGAGCAGATACGCAGTATTTT; V gene: TRBV6-1; D gene: TRBD2; J gene: TRBJ2-3; clone size: many
CDR3 protein: CASSVVSGRISYNEQFF; CDR3 DNA: TGTGCCAGCAGCGTAGTTAGCGGGAGGATTTCCTACAATGAGCAGTTCTTC; V gene: TRBV9; D gene: TRBD2; J gene: TRBJ2-1; clone size: -
CDR3 protein: CASSLAQINEQFF; CDR3 DNA: TGCGCCAGCAGCTTGGCCCAGATCAATGAGCAGTTCTTC; V gene: TRBV5-1; D gene: -; J gene: TRBJ2-1; clone size: many
CDR3 protein: CASTEGGGGNTEAFF; CDR3 DNA: TGTGCCAGCACCGAAGGGGGGGGTGGGAACACTGAAGCTTTCTTT; V gene: TRBV6-1; D gene: -; J gene: TRBJ1-1; clone size: many
CDR3 protein: CASSPPAVPEQYF; CDR3 DNA: TGTGCCAGCTCACCCCCCGCGGTACCCGAGCAGTACTTC; V gene: TRBV18; D gene: -; J gene: TRBJ2-7; clone size: many
CDR3 protein: CASSARSYYEQYF; CDR3 DNA: TGTGCCAGCAGCGCCCGCAGCTACTACGAGCAGTACTTC; V gene: TRBV27; D gene: -; J gene: TRBJ2-7; clone size: many
CDR3 protein: CASSVERLGLNEQFF; CDR3 DNA: TGTGCCAGCAGTGTAGAGAGGTTGGGGCTCAATGAGCAGTTCTTC; V gene: TRBV2; D gene: -; J gene: TRBJ2-1; clone size: many
CDR3 protein: CAISGSSGLVYEQYF; CDR3 DNA: TGTGCCATCAGTGGGTCTAGCGGGTTGGTGTACGAGCAGTACTTC; V gene: TRBV10-3; D gene: TRBD2; J gene: TRBJ2-7; clone size: many
CDR3 protein: CASSVVEGAYETQYF; CDR3 DNA: TGTGCCAGCAGCGTAGTGGAGGGGGCTTACGAGACCCAGTACTTC; V gene: TRBV9; D gene: -; J gene: TRBJ2-5; clone size: -
CDR3 protein: CASSQSQGDGYTF; CDR3 DNA: TGTGCCAGCAGCCAATCCCAGGGGGATGGCTACACCTTC; V gene: TRBV16; D gene: TRBD1; J gene: TRBJ1-2; clone size: few
CDR3 protein: CASRENRGNTIYF; CDR3 DNA: TGTGCCAGCAGGGAGAACAGGGGGAACACCATATATTTT; V gene: TRBV2; D gene: TRBD1; J gene: TRBJ1-3; clone size: many
CDR3 protein: CASGVINEQFF; CDR3 DNA: TGTGCCAGCGGGGTGATCAATGAGCAGTTCTTC; V gene: TRBV28; D gene: -; J gene: TRBJ2-1; clone size: few
CDR3 protein: CASSPRLAGWTDTQYF; CDR3 DNA: TGTGCCAGTAGTCCCCGACTAGCGGGATGGACAGATACGCAGTATTTT; V gene: TRBV19; D gene: TRBD2; J gene: TRBJ2-3; clone size: few
CDR3 protein: CASSLALRNRGTDTQYF; CDR3 DNA: TGCGCCAGCAGCTTGGCCCTGCGCAACAGGGGAACAGATACGCAGTATTTT; V gene: TRBV5-1; D gene: TRBD1; J gene: TRBJ2-3; clone size: many
CDR3 protein: CASSLRDRGLAGANVLTF; CDR3 DNA: TGTGCCAGCAGCCTCCGGGACAGGGGCTTGGCTGGGGCCAACGTCCTGACTTTC; V gene: TRBV11-3; D gene: TRBD1; J gene: TRBJ2-6; clone size: many
CDR3 protein: CASTLIWNSNQPQHF; CDR3 DNA: TGTGCCAGTACTCTAATCTGGAATAGCAATCAGCCCCAGCATTTT; V gene: TRBV19; D gene: -; J gene: TRBJ1-5; clone size: -
CDR3 protein: CASSTDATQSYEQYF; CDR3 DNA: TGCGCCAGCAGCACCGACGCGACCCAATCCTACGAGCAGTACTTC; V gene: TRBV5-1; D gene: -; J gene: TRBJ2-7; clone size: many
CDR3 protein: CSVTGDKYIQYF; CDR3 DNA: TGCAGCGTTACAGGGGATAAGTACATTCAGTACTTC; V gene: TRBV29-1; D gene: TRBD1; J gene: TRBJ2-4; clone size: many
CDR3 protein: CASSSPHRAGELFF; CDR3 DNA: TGTGCCAGCAGTTCCCCCCACCGGGCCGGGGAGCTGTTTTTT; V gene: TRBV28; D gene: -; J gene: TRBJ2-2; clone size: -
CDR3 protein: CASSDGQLRSGAVQPQHF; CDR3 DNA: TGTGCCAGCAGCGACGGACAGCTAAGGAGCGGCGCGGTCCAGCCCCAGCATTTT; V gene: TRBV7-9; D gene: -; J gene: TRBJ1-5; clone size: few
CDR3 protein: CASSLGIGNEQFF; CDR3 DNA: TGTGCCAGCAGCCTAGGTATTGGCAATGAGCAGTTCTTC; V gene: TRBV7-3; D gene: -; J gene: TRBJ2-1; clone size: -
CDR3 protein: CSARDAGKASGRGAYEQYF; CDR3 DNA: TGCAGTGCTAGAGATGCAGGGAAGGCTAGCGGGAGGGGGGCCTACGAGCAGTACTTC; V gene: TRBV20-1; D gene: TRBD2; J gene: TRBJ2-7; clone size: many
CDR3 protein: CAIEGSGANVLTF; CDR3 DNA: TGTGCCATCGAGGGTTCTGGGGCCAACGTCCTGACTTTC; V gene: TRBV10-3; D gene: -; J gene: TRBJ2-6; clone size: -
CDR3 protein: CASNLKRLTYNEQFF; CDR3 DNA: TGTGCCAGCAATCTTAAAAGACTAACCTACAATGAGCAGTTCTTC; V gene: TRBV2; D gene: -; J gene: TRBJ2-1; clone size: many
CDR3 protein: CSARLAGDIQYF; CDR3 DNA: TGCAGTGCTAGACTAGCGGGGGACATTCAGTACTTC; V gene: TRBV20-1; D gene: TRBD2; J gene: TRBJ2-4; clone size: many
CDR3 protein: CSVEGDPFRATDTQYF; CDR3 DNA: TGCAGCGTTGAAGGGGACCCCTTTAGGGCCACAGATACGCAGTATTTT; V gene: TRBV29-1; D gene: -; J gene: TRBJ2-3; clone size: many
CDR3 protein: CASRPPGMAEAFF; CDR3 DNA: TGTGCCAGCAGGCCCCCAGGGATGGCTGAAGCTTTCTTT; V gene: TRBV6-1; D gene: -; J gene: TRBJ1-1; clone size: many
CDR3 protein: CAWSVSGRGYNTDTQYF; CDR3 DNA: TGTGCCTGGAGTGTATCCGGGAGAGGGTACAACACAGATACGCAGTATTTT; V gene: TRBV30; D gene: -; J gene: TRBJ2-3; clone size: -
CDR3 protein: CASSQEHRGFTGELFF; CDR3 DNA: TGCGCCAGCAGCCAAGAGCACAGGGGGTTCACCGGGGAGCTGTTTTTT; V gene: TRBV4-1; D gene: TRBD1; J gene: TRBJ2-2; clone size: -
CDR3 protein: CSVVGLAGVNNEQFF; CDR3 DNA: TGCAGCGTTGTCGGACTAGCGGGAGTAAACAATGAGCAGTTCTTC; V gene: TRBV29-1; D gene: TRBD2; J gene: TRBJ2-1; clone size: -
CDR3 protein: CASSLGDRINTGELFF; CDR3 DNA: TGTGCCAGCAGCTTGGGGGACAGGATAAACACCGGGGAGCTGTTTTTT; V gene: TRBV5-4; D gene: TRBD1; J gene: TRBJ2-2; clone size: -
CDR3 protein: CASSLGTVTYEQYF; CDR3 DNA: TGTGCCAGCAGCTTAGGGACCGTGACCTACGAGCAGTACTTC; V gene: TRBV13; D gene: -; J gene: TRBJ2-7; clone size: many
CDR3 protein: CASSQDRGQGTSNEQFF; CDR3 DNA: TGTGCCAGCAGCCAAGATCGCGGACAGGGGACCAGCAATGAGCAGTTCTTC; V gene: TRBV4-2; D gene: TRBD1; J gene: TRBJ2-1; clone size: few
CDR3 protein: CASSLGGLAATDTQYF; CDR3 DNA: TGTGCCAGCAGTTTAGGGGGACTAGCGGCAACAGATACGCAGTATTTT; V gene: TRBV12-3/TRBV12-4; D gene: TRBD2; J gene: TRBJ2-3; clone size: many
CDR3 protein: CASSPDRARNTEAFF; CDR3 DNA: TGCGCCAGCAGCCCGGACAGGGCTAGGAACACTGAAGCTTTCTTT; V gene: TRBV5-1; D gene: TRBD1; J gene: TRBJ1-1; clone size: few
CDR3 protein: CATSDLQGAEAFF; CDR3 DNA: TGTGCCACCAGTGATTTGCAGGGGGCTGAAGCTTTCTTT; V gene: TRBV24-1; D gene: TRBD1; J gene: TRBJ1-1; clone size: few
CDR3 protein: CATSRGRVTRASSYNEQFF; CDR3 DNA: TGTGCCACCAGCAGAGGGCGGGTAACGCGGGCTAGCTCCTACAATGAGCAGTTCTTC; V gene: TRBV15; D gene: -; J gene: TRBJ2-1; clone size: few
CDR3 protein: CASSQAATNEKLFF; CDR3 DNA: TGTGCCAGCAGCCAAGCCGCAACTAATGAAAAACTGTTTTTT; V gene: TRBV3-1; D gene: -; J gene: TRBJ1-4; clone size: many
CDR3 protein: CATSGPRQGGYTF; CDR3 DNA: TGTGCCACCAGCGGCCCCCGACAGGGAGGCTACACCTTC; V gene: TRBV24-1; D gene: TRBD1; J gene: TRBJ1-2; clone size: few
CDR3 protein: CASSEAWTGGAYGYTF; CDR3 DNA: TGTGCCAGCAGTGAAGCCTGGACAGGGGGCGCGTATGGCTACACCTTC; V gene: TRBV2; D gene: TRBD1; J gene: TRBJ1-2; clone size: many
CDR3 protein: CSARKNLNRDGRGPYEQYF; CDR3 DNA: TGCAGTGCTAGAAAAAATCTCAACCGGGACGGCCGGGGACCCTACGAGCAGTACTTC; V gene: TRBV20-1; D gene: -; J gene: TRBJ2-7; clone size: many
CDR3 protein: CASSLAYGYTF; CDR3 DNA: TGTGCCAGCAGCTTAGCTTATGGCTACACCTTC; V gene: TRBV7-9; D gene: -; J gene: TRBJ1-2; clone size: few
CDR3 protein: CASSLSDPGGVAEAFF; CDR3 DNA: TGTGCCAGCAGTTTATCTGATCCGGGGGGAGTGGCTGAAGCTTTCTTT; V gene: TRBV27; D gene: -; J gene: TRBJ1-1; clone size: many
CDR3 protein: CAWSDGLAGVSTDTQYF; CDR3 DNA: TGTGCCTGGAGCGACGGACTAGCGGGAGTGAGTACAGATACGCAGTATTTT; V gene: TRBV30; D gene: TRBD2; J gene: TRBJ2-3; clone size: many
CDR3 protein: CASSVRERSTDTQYF; CDR3 DNA: TGTGCCAGCAGCGTAAGGGAAAGAAGCACAGATACGCAGTATTTT; V gene: TRBV9; D gene: -; J gene: TRBJ2-3; clone size: -
CDR3 protein: CAGGSTDTQYF; CDR3 DNA: TGTGCCGGAGGGAGCACAGATACGCAGTATTTT; V gene: TRBV7-9; D gene: -; J gene: TRBJ2-3; clone size: many
CDR3 protein: CASGADYGYTF; CDR3 DNA: TGTGCCAGCGGGGCTGACTATGGCTACACCTTC; V gene: TRBV12-3/TRBV12-4; D gene: -; J gene: TRBJ1-2; clone size: -
CDR3 protein: CATKKQGIDGELFF; CDR3 DNA: TGTGCCACAAAGAAACAGGGAATTGACGGGGAGCTGTTTTTT; V gene: TRBV19; D gene: -; J gene: TRBJ2-2; clone size: -
CDR3 protein: CSARDRWVGKNEQFF; CDR3 DNA: TGCAGTGCTAGAGATAGGTGGGTTGGGAAAAATGAGCAGTTCTTC; V gene: TRBV20-1; D gene: -; J gene: TRBJ2-1; clone size: many
CDR3 protein: CASSQAGLRYNEQFF; CDR3 DNA: TGTGCCAGTAGTCAAGCGGGACTTCGTTACAATGAGCAGTTCTTC; V gene: TRBV19; D gene: TRBD2; J gene: TRBJ2-1; clone size: -